The table lists the clone carrying this T cell receptor (beta chain) with a few counts. What it binds is not known. TCRdb passed the 5' RACE reads through MiXCR, listing each CDR3 protein once. The table has 300,000 to 350,000 distinct CDR3 sequences, 10% to 15% seen once. The data belong to a study of T-cell memory formation after mild COVID-19. The CDR3 covers 16 residues. The germline V gene has CDR1 MGHRA and CDR2 YSYEKL. Unmatched junction bases numbered 4, after V lost 3 bases and J lost 3 bases. Points from the study as a whole: Chiefly within CM and EM were the contracting CD4+ clones; CD8+ ones were within EMRA.

What was sequenced was PBMCs or a T cell subset sorted from them (not recorded which). The receptor was isolated from a man aged 18 to 30 who had mild COVID-19 (a few samples of this study predate the infection). Cell type and time point are not known. The J gene is TRBJ2-5, the V gene TRBV4-1; 13 bases are shared with TRBD2. The CDR3 reads CASSHVGLAGEETQYF. CDR3 DNA sequence: TGCGCCAGCAGCCACGTAGGACTAGCGGGGGAAGAGACCCAGTACTTC.